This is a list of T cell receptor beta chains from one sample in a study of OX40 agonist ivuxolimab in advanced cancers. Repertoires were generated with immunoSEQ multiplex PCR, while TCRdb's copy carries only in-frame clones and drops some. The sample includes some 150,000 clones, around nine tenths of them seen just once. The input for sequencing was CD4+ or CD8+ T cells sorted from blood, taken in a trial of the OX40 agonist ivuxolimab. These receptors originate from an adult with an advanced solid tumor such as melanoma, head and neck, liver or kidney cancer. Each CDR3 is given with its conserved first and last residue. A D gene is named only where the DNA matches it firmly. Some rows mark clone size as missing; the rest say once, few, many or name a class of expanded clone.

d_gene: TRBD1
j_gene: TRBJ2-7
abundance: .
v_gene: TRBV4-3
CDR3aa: CASSQRGGQGKGSYEQYF
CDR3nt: TGCGCCAGCAGCCAAAGGGGGGGACAGGGAAAGGGTTCCTACGAGCAGTACTTC

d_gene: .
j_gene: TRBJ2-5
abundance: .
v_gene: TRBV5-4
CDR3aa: CASSVTGETQYF
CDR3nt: TGTGCCAGCAGCGTTACAGGGGAGACCCAGTACTTC

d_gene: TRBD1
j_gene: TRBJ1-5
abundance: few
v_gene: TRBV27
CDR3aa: CASTPEGASNQPQHF
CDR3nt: TGTGCCAGCACCCCGGAGGGGGCTAGCAATCAGCCCCAGCATTTT

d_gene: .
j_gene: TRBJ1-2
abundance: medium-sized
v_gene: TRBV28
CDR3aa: CASSLWTGANYGYTF
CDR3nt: TGTGCCAGCAGTTTATGGACAGGAGCTAACTATGGCTACACCTTC

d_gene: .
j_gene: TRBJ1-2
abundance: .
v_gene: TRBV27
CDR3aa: CASSREPPNYGYTF
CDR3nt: TGTGCCAGCAGCAGGGAGCCTCCTAACTATGGCTACACCTTC

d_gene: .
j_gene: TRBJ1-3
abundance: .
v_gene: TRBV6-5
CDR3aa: CASSYSKKNSGNTIYF
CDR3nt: TGTGCCAGCAGTTACTCGAAAAAGAACTCTGGAAACACCATATATTTT

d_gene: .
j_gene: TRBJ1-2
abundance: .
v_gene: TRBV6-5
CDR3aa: CASSLNRADYGYTF
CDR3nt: TGTGCCAGCAGTTTAAACCGGGCGGACTATGGCTACACCTTC

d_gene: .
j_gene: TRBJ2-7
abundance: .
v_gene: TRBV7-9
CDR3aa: CASSSRTDSSYEQYF
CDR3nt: TGTGCCAGCAGCTCCCGCACGGACAGCTCCTACGAGCAGTACTTC

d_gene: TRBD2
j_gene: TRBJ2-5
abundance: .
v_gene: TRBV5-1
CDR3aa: CASSPVPSGTGETQYF
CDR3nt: TGCGCCAGCAGCCCGGTACCTAGCGGGACGGGAGAGACCCAGTACTTC

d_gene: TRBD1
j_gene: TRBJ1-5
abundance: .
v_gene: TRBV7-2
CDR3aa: CASSFSGGGNQPQHF
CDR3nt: TGTGCCAGCAGCTTCTCAGGGGGCGGCAATCAGCCCCAGCATTTT

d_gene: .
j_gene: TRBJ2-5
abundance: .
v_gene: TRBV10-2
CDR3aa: CASSEEGRETQYF
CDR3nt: TGCGCCAGCAGTGAGGAGGGGAGGGAGACCCAGTACTTC

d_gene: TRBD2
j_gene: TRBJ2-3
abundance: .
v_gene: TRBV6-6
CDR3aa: CASTLGLAMDTQYF
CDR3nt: TGTGCCAGCACCCTCGGACTAGCGATGGATACGCAGTATTTT

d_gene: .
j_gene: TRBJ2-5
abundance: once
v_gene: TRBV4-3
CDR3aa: CASSQDKRRHQETQYF
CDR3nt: TGCGCCAGCAGCCAAGATAAACGGCGACACCAAGAGACCCAGTACTTC

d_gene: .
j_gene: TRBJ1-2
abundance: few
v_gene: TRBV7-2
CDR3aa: CASSQDSYGYTF
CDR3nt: TGTGCCAGCAGCCAAGACAGCTATGGCTACACCTTC

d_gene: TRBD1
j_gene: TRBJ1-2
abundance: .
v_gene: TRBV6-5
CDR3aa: CASSYLTGGSGYTF
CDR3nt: TGTGCCAGCAGTTATTTGACAGGGGGCTCTGGCTACACCTTC

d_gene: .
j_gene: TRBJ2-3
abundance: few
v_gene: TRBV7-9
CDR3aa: CASSLGRTFTDTQYF
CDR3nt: TGTGCCAGCAGCTTAGGGAGGACTTTCACAGATACGCAGTATTTT

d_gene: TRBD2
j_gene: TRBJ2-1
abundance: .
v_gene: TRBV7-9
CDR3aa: CASSSGLAGGGWGYNEQFF
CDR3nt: TGTGCCAGCAGCTCGGGACTAGCGGGAGGGGGATGGGGCTACAATGAGCAGTTCTTC

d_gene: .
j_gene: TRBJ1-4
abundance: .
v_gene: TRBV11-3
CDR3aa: CASSPQGEKLFF
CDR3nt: TGTGCCAGCAGCCCGCAAGGGGAAAAACTGTTTTTT

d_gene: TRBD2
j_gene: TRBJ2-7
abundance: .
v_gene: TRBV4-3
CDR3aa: CASSQDHLAGARYEQYF
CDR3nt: TGCGCCAGCAGCCAAGATCACCTAGCGGGAGCCCGCTACGAGCAGTACTTC

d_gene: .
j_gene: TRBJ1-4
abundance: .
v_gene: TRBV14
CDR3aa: CASSQRRGATNEKLFF
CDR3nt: TGTGCCAGCAGCCAGAGGAGGGGGGCAACTAATGAAAAACTGTTTTTT

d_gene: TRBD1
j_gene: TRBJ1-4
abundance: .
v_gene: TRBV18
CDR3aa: CASSPGQALATNEKLFF
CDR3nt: TGTGCCAGCTCACCAGGACAGGCCTTAGCAACTAATGAAAAACTGTTTTTT

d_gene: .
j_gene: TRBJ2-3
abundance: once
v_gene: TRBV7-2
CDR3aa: CASSYPGRRILTDTQYF
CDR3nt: TGTGCCAGCAGCTATCCGGGACGGAGGATTCTCACAGATACGCAGTATTTT

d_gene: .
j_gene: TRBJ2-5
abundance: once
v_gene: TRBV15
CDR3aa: CATSMADEETQYF
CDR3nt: TGTGCCACCAGCATGGCCGACGAAGAGACCCAGTACTTC

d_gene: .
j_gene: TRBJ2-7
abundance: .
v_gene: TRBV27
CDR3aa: CASSRFSGALSSYEQYF
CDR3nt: TGTGCCAGCAGTCGATTCTCCGGGGCACTGAGCTCCTACGAGCAGTACTTC

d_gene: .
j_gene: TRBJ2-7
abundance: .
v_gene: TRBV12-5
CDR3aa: CASARAEGTGPDEQYF
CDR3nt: TGTGCTAGTGCCAGAGCCGAAGGGACGGGCCCCGACGAGCAGTACTTC

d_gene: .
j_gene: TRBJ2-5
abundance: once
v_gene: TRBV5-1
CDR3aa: CASSLAGPQGAQYF
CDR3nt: TGCGCCAGCAGCTTGGCCGGGCCACAAGGGGCCCAGTACTTC

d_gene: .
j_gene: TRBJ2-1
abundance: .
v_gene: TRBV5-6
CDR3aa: CASSAPRTRRNEQFF
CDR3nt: TGTGCCAGCAGCGCTCCCCGGACCAGACGGAATGAGCAGTTCTTC

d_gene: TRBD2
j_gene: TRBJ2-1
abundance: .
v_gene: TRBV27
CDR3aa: CASTKLAGAYNEQFF
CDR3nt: TGTGCCAGCACGAAACTAGCGGGAGCTTACAATGAGCAGTTCTTC

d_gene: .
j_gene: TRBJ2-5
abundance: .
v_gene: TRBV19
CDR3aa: CASSSTGGAQYF
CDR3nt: TGTGCCAGTAGTAGTACAGGGGGGGCCCAGTACTTC

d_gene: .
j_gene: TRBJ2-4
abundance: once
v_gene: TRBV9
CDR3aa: CASSVGEGFRNIQYF
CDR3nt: TGTGCCAGCAGCGTAGGTGAAGGGTTTCGGAACATTCAGTACTTC

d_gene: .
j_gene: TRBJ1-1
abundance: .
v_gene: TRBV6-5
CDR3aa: CASIGGGINTEAFF
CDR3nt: TGTGCCAGCATCGGGGGAGGGATCAACACTGAAGCTTTCTTT

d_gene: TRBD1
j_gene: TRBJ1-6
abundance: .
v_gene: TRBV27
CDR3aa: CASSTGQGKAYNSPLHF
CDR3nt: TGTGCCAGCAGTACGGGACAGGGAAAAGCCTATAATTCACCCCTCCACTTT

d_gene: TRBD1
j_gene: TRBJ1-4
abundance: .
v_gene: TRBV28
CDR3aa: CASSSRQGRREKLFF
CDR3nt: TGTGCCAGCAGTTCCCGACAGGGAAGGCGCGAAAAACTGTTTTTT

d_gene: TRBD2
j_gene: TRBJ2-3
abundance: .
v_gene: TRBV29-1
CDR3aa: CSVRREVGDTQYF
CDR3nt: TGCAGCGTCCGGCGGGAGGTTGGAGATACGCAGTATTTT

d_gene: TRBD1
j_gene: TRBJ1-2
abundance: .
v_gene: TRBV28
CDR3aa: CASRPGQGNYGYTF
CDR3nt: TGTGCCAGCAGGCCCGGACAGGGAAACTATGGCTACACCTTC

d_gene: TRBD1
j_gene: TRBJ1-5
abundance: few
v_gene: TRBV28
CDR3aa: CASSPIGQGTQPQHF
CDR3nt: TGTGCCAGCAGTCCTATAGGACAGGGAACGCAGCCCCAGCATTTT

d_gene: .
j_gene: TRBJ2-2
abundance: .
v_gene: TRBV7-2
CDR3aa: CASSPRAGELFF
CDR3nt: TGTGCCAGCAGCCCGCGGGCCGGGGAGCTGTTTTTT

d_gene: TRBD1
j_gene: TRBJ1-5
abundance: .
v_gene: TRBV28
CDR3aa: CASSSKGQGLNQPQHF
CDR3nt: TGTGCCAGCAGTTCAAAGGGACAGGGCCTCAATCAGCCCCAGCATTTT

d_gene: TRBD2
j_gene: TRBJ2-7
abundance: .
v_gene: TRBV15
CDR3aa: CATSRDSTSGSEQYF
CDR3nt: TGTGCCACCAGCAGAGACAGTACTAGCGGGAGCGAGCAGTACTTC

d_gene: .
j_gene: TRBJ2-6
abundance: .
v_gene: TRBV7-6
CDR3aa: CASSFNSGANVLTF
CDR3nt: TGTGCCAGCAGCTTCAACTCTGGGGCCAACGTCCTGACTTTC

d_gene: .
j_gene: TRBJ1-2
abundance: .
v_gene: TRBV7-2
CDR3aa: CASSLGGVSVRDGYTF
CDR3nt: TGTGCCAGCAGCTTAGGGGGGGTTTCCGTTAGGGATGGCTACACCTTC